This TCR beta chain was obtained from a study of Tregs in tolerant kidney transplant recipients (dated by TCRdb to between 2018 and 2020). Concerning the study at large: Before combined kidney and bone marrow transplantation, this study identified donor-specific regulatory T cells using TCRbeta sequencing and then followed those same cells after transplant. Study-wide conclusions, independent of this receptor: The most biologically relevant and donor-specific TCRbeta repertoire appeared to be identified by expanding Tregs with activated donor B cells. Because the PCR primers were changed over time for some patients, nucleotide-level comparison could not be performed across the samples from those patients. In tolerant patients, donor-specific Tregs expanded more than Tregs overall, which suggests antigen-driven rather than nonspecific expansion. Biological reproducibility was not examined directly, but technical replication error appeared to be minimal. Because only a small number of patients were included, the study had limitations, and the results will need to be validated in larger populations as well as under other immunosuppression protocols.

Concerning this clone itself: The target of this receptor is not known. Sequencing ends 3 residues short of the CDR3 end; the germline J gene provides the rest.

Genomic DNA was extracted from sorted cells with the QIAGEN DNeasy Blood and Tissue Kit for TCRbeta CDR3 sequencing. High-throughput TCRbeta CDR3 sequencing, which included PCR amplification with bias correction and internal controls, was done commercially through immunoSEQ. The authors processed their data as follows. Unique productive TCRbeta sequences were defined by CDR3 nucleotide sequence where primers matched, otherwise by CDR3 amino acid sequence with Vbeta and Jbeta genes. As a correction for sorting error, sequences shared between sorted populations at a frequency ratio of 2:1 or less were discarded, and the remaining shared sequences were assigned to the higher population. Sequences were defined as donor-reactive when expanded at least 5-fold in CFSE-low cells versus unstimulated cells and present at a frequency of at least 0.01% in CFSE-low cells. Jensen-Shannon divergence calculated on the top 100 TCRbeta sequences ranked by frequency was used to measure repertoire divergence. For samples with multiple sequencing runs, sorting error was corrected separately for each run before the runs were pooled. The source is immuneACCESS, and TCRdb retained only in-frame sequences with V and J called. Part of the clones is not carried over; for the studies checked, unresolved V genes explain less than half of this, and the remainder is unexplained. D and trimming were read from the DNA, whereas the V and J calls and clone size are those reported in that table. The table for this sample records tens of thousands of clones. The top ten constitute roughly 1.9% of the sample.

The germline V gene encodes CDR1 LNHDA and CDR2 SQIVND (reference sequence). Counted from cysteine to phenylalanine, this CDR3 has 18 amino acids. Part of the CDR3 DNA is given, 45 bases translated from base 1. Relative to germline, V is missing 7 bases and J is missing 7 bases, with 14 bases of the junction outside any gene match. The transplants used related donors with nonmyeloablative bone marrow transplantation, and mixed chimerism in the human trials was transient. Unstimulated Tregs (CD4+CD25+CD127-), CD4+ non-Tregs (CD4+CD25-), CD4 and CD8 cells were FACS-sorted from thawed PBMCs. Patients were 4 combined kidney and bone marrow transplant recipients from the ITN036ST trial, and only these trial subjects had samples available. Healthy control blood was processed to PBMCs by Ficoll density gradient and cryopreserved, and patient PBMCs were collected before and after transplant.

The V and J segments used are TRBV19 and TRBJ2-1, with 15 bases aligning to TRBD2. The sample in question was CD4+ T cells from blood (PBMCs), obtained 24 months after the transplant. This clonotype was sampled from a human patient who received a combined kidney and bone marrow transplant. Following transplantation, part of the T cell population may be supplied by the graft donor rather than the patient. The CDR3: CASTDPGTSGRWGNEQFF. The sequenced CDR3 bases are TGTGCCAGTACCGACCCCGGGACTAGCGGGAGGTGGGGGAATGAG.